This entry is about one TCR beta chain. The method was immunoSEQ multiplex PCR; TCRdb's version includes in-frame clones alone and lacks a portion of them. The table has about 400,000 clones, roughly 87% seen once. This CDR3 is 15 amino acids long. Trimming took 0 bases from V and 6 from J, leaving 15 bases between them. Germline CDR1 reads SGHVS; CDR2 reads FQNEAQ. This record comes from a study of blood T cell repertoires in COVID-19. Study overall: The origin of the acute and convalescent COVID-19 samples was the United States, Italy and Spain. The analysed material was cDNA or gDNA that came from T cells, B-cell-depleted T cells, or PBMCs.

Sequenced input: PBMCs or T cells enriched from blood (not recorded which). This sequence joins TRBV7-8 and TRBJ2-7; TRBD1 is a possible D gene (7 bases). This clonotype originated in a woman aged 25-40 years who had recovered from COVID-19. The CDR3 coding sequence is TGTGCCAGCAGCTTAGCACAGGGGAAGGGGGGCGAGCAGTACTTC. The encoded protein is CASSLAQGKGGEQYF.